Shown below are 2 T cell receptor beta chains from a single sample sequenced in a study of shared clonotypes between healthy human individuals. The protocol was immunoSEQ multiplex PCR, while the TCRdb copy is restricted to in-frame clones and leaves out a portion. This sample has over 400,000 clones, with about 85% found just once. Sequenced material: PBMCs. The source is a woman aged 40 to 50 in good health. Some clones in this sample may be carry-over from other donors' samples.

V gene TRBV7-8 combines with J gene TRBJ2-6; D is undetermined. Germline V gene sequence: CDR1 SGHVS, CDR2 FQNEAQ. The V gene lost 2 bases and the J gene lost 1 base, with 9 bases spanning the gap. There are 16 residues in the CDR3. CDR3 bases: TGTGCCAGCAGCTTAACCGACGTTTCTGGGGCCAACGTCCTGACTTTC. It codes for CASSLTDVSGANVLTF.

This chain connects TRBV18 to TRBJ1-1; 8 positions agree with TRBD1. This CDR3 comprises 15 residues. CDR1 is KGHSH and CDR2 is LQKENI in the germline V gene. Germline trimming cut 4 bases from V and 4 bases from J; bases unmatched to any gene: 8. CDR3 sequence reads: CASSLRQGKATEAFF. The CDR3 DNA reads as TGTGCCAGCTCACTTCGACAGGGGAAGGCCACTGAAGCTTTCTTT.